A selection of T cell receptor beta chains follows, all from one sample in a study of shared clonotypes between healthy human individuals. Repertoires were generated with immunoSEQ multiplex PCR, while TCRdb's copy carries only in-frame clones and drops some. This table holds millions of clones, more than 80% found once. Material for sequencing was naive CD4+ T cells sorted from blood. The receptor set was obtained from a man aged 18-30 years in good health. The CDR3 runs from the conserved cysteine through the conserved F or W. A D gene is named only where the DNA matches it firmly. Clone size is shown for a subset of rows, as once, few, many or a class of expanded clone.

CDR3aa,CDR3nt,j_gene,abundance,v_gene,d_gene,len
CASRNRGGGEQYF,TGCGCCAGCAGGAACAGGGGAGGCGGAGAGCAGTACTTC,TRBJ2-7,-,TRBV5-1,-,13
CASSRTSGGPETQYF,TGTGCCAGCAGTCGGACTAGCGGGGGGCCCGAGACCCAGTACTTC,TRBJ2-5,-,TRBV6-1,TRBD2,15
CASSSLSYNEKLFF,TGTGCCAGCAGCTCCCTTTCGTACAACGAAAAACTGTTTTTT,TRBJ1-4,-,TRBV11-2,-,14
CASSSRYTDTQYF,TGTGCCAGCAGCTCACGGTACACAGATACGCAGTATTTT,TRBJ2-3,-,TRBV7-2,-,13
CASSPRGQGATNEKLFF,TGTGCCAGTAGTCCTCGGGGACAGGGGGCAACTAATGAAAAACTGTTTTTT,TRBJ1-4,-,TRBV19,TRBD1,17
CASSLYYGSGYEQYF,TGCGCCAGCAGCCTCTACTATGGTAGCGGCTACGAGCAGTACTTC,TRBJ2-7,-,TRBV5-1,-,15
CASSGQGSNEQFF,TGTGCCAGCAGCGGACAGGGTAGTAATGAGCAGTTCTTC,TRBJ2-1,-,TRBV2,TRBD1,13
CASSLILDNEQFF,TGTGCCAGCAGCTTGATACTAGACAATGAGCAGTTCTTC,TRBJ2-1,-,TRBV7-2,-,13
CASSSPGRATEAFF,TGTGCCAGCAGCTCCCCCGGCAGGGCCACTGAAGCTTTCTTT,TRBJ1-1,-,TRBV5-5,-,14
CASSYSMGSNQPQHF,TGTGCCAGCAGTTACTCGATGGGGAGCAATCAGCCCCAGCATTTT,TRBJ1-5,-,TRBV6-6,-,15
CAISEPRTSGTANEQFF,TGTGCCATCAGTGAGCCGAGGACTAGCGGGACCGCCAATGAGCAGTTCTTC,TRBJ2-1,-,TRBV10-3,TRBD2,17
CASSLSSPNQPQHF,TGTGCCAGCAGTTTAAGCTCTCCCAATCAGCCCCAGCATTTT,TRBJ1-5,once,TRBV28,-,14
CASSIMDRGLSGYTF,TGTGCCAGTAGTATAATGGACAGGGGTCTAAGTGGCTACACCTTC,TRBJ1-2,-,TRBV19,TRBD1,15
CASSPGQGGEKLFF,TGTGCCAGCAGCCCTGGACAGGGGGGGGAAAAACTGTTTTTT,TRBJ1-4,once,TRBV6-6,TRBD1,14
CASSLGDQGVQETQYF,TGCGCCAGCAGCTTGGGGGACCAAGGGGTCCAAGAGACCCAGTACTTC,TRBJ2-5,-,TRBV5-1,-,16
CASSLLGLAGHEQFF,TGTGCCAGCAGCTTACTCGGACTAGCGGGGCATGAGCAGTTCTTC,TRBJ2-1,-,TRBV11-3,TRBD2,15
CAWSRTLISGELFF,TGTGCCTGGAGCAGGACCTTGATATCCGGGGAGCTGTTTTTT,TRBJ2-2,-,TRBV30,-,14
CASSPRPEMNEKLFF,TGTGCCAGCTCACCACGGCCTGAAATGAATGAAAAACTGTTTTTT,TRBJ1-4,-,TRBV18,-,15
CASSEVAYYNEQFF,TGTGCCAGCAGTGAAGTCGCCTACTACAATGAGCAGTTCTTC,TRBJ2-1,-,TRBV6-1,-,14
CASSLGAGTGGRQYF,TGTGCCAGCAGCTTAGGGGCCGGGACAGGGGGGAGGCAGTACTTC,TRBJ2-7,-,TRBV7-6,TRBD1,15